Following are 20 T cell receptor beta chains from one sample sequenced in a study of Graves' ophthalmopathy and Graves' hyperthyroidism. Using RNA transcripts, the TCR beta CDR3 regions were amplified. HTBI-primed RT-PCR formed the first round, and a multiplex PCR formed the second. TCRdb passed the multiplex PCR reads through MiXCR, listing each CDR3 protein once. The sample lists roughly 230,000 distinct CDR3 sequences, about 22% seen once, with 43% in the top ten. The sequenced sample was peripheral blood. Receptors originate from a woman between 45 and 65 years old with Graves' ophthalmopathy.

This clonotype appeared a single time. V usage is TRBV28 and J usage is TRBJ1-6; 7 bases line up with TRBD1. The V segment lost 7 bases and the J segment 12 bases; nucleotides outside the gene matches: 15. CDR1 MDHEN and CDR2 SYDVKM come from the germline V gene. The CDR3 runs 15 residues. This CDR3 reads CASIPGDRDGLPLHF. The CDR3 nucleotides read TGTGCCAGCATTCCCGGGGACAGAGACGGTTTACCCCTCCACTTT.

In its sample, this clonotype was seen many times. This chain links TRBV20-1 with TRBJ2-7; 9 nucleotides line up with TRBD2. The CDR3 covers 14 residues. Unmatched junction bases numbered 3, after V lost 3 bases and J lost 0 bases. CDR1 and CDR2 from the germline V gene are DFQATT and SNEGSKA (reference sequence). The CDR3: CSASAGGASYEQYF. For the CDR3, the DNA is TGCAGTGCTAGTGCGGGAGGGGCCTCCTACGAGCAGTACTTC.

As DNA, the CDR3 is TGTGCCAGCACTATCAGGACAGGGGGCGTCTACGAGCAGTACTTC. Its translation is CASTIRTGGVYEQYF. The chain carries TRBV6-1 and TRBJ2-7; TRBD1 agrees at 11 bases. V was pared by 7 bases and J by 3 bases, with 8 bases of the junction left unmatched. CDR3 length: 15 amino acids. Germline-derived CDR1 and CDR2 are MNHNS and SASEGT.

This clonotype was seen repeatedly, ten times or more. This chain joins TRBV2 and TRBJ2-2; 10 nucleotides match TRBD1. The CDR3 runs 16 residues. Germline CDR1 SNHLY, CDR2 FYNNEI. V shed 5 bases and J 6 bases; nucleotides not matched to a gene: 9. The CDR3 DNA reads TGTGCCAGCAGTCCCCGGGACAGGGGAAGAGCCGGGGAGCTGTTTTTT. Translating gives CASSPRDRGRAGELFF.

The V gene is TRBV28, the J gene TRBJ1-2; D gene unclear. V was cut by 10 bases and J by 2 bases, with 11 bases left in between. The CDR3 loop spans 12 amino acids. Germline CDR1 is MDHEN and CDR2 is SYDVKM. CDR3 DNA sequence: TGTGCCACGGGTGGGGTCAACTATGGCTACACCTTC. Amino acid sequence: CATGGVNYGYTF.

This clonotype has ten or more counts. The V call is TRBV11-1, the J call TRBJ1-1, with D tentatively TRBD1 (6 bases). Germline V gene lookup returns CDR1 SGHAT and CDR2 FQDESV (reference sequence). V shed 1 base and J shed 2 bases, with 17 bases lying between them. This CDR3 contains 17 residues. The CDR3 DNA follows: TGTGCCAGCAGCTTAGATACTTTTAGGGGGTCCAACACTGAAGCTTTCTTT. Protein product: CASSLDTFRGSNTEAFF.

A remark on this clonotype: This may arise from a read error, as a much more abundant clone is one base away. V is TRBV24-1 and J is TRBJ1-2; a weak D match, TRBD1 (5 bases). The V gene's germline CDR1 is KGHDR and CDR2 SFDVKD. The CDR3 sequence is 14 residues long. The CDR3 here is CAASHDGTDYGYTF. CDR3 coding DNA: TGTGCCGCCAGTCATGACGGGACGGACTATGGCTACACCTTC.

This clonotype was picked up many times. The gene calls are TRBV7-3 and TRBJ2-3; 11 bases map to TRBD2. Germline V gene data show CDR1 as SGHTA and CDR2 as FQGTGA. The V and J ends lost 5 bases and 6 bases, in that order; junction bases with no gene match: 10. This CDR3 has 16 amino acids. The CDR3 DNA follows: TGTGCCAGCAGCCCCTTAGCGGGAGGGCCGGTTGATACGCAGTATTTT. Its protein product is CASSPLAGGPVDTQYF.

This clonotype came up many times. V and J are TRBV12-3 or TRBV12-4 and TRBJ1-1; 8 bases line up with TRBD1. The CDR3 is 15 amino acids. J was trimmed by 6 bases and V by 7 bases; bases with no gene match: 13. The CDR3 nucleotides are TGTGCCAGCACTCCATCGACAGGGGTAATCTCTGAAGCTTTCTTT. Translated, it gives CASTPSTGVISEAFF.

This clonotype was detected ten times or more. V is TRBV5-1 and J is TRBJ2-5; the D is unclear. This CDR3 is built from 13 residues. The V gene's germline CDR1 is SGHRS and CDR2 YFSETQ. V was shortened by 2 bases and J by 4 bases, with 9 bases between the two germline ends. The CDR3 DNA sequence: TGCGCCAGCAGCTTAAACCCGCGAGAGACCCAGTACTTC. Encoded protein: CASSLNPRETQYF.

Many counts were recorded for this clonotype. The gene calls are TRBV12-3 or TRBV12-4 and TRBJ2-2; perhaps TRBD2 as D (5 bases). The CDR3 totals 16 residues. V lost 6 bases, J lost 2 bases, and 16 bases lay in between. DNA for the CDR3: TGTGCCAGCAGCCCACGTGCTCTAGCCAACACCGGGGAGCTGTTTTTT. This codes for CASSPRALANTGELFF.

This clonotype showed up many times. This rearrangement joins TRBV20-1 to TRBJ2-7; possibly TRBD2 for D (6 bases). Deletions cut 2 bases from V and 11 bases from J, with 25 bases between. Germline V gene sequence: CDR1 DFQATT, CDR2 SNEGSKA (reference sequence). The CDR3 loop spans 15 amino acids. CDR3 amino acids: CSARLSGTAFNREYF. The DNA for the CDR3 is TGCAGTGCTAGACTTTCCGGGACTGCCTTTAATAGGGAGTACTTC.

There are many counts of this clonotype. V is TRBV18 and J is TRBJ2-2; 8 bases line up with TRBD1. The germline gives CDR1 KGHSH, CDR2 LQKENI. With 3 bases clipped from V and 5 bases from J, the junction kept 5 bases outside the gene matches. CDR3 length: 15 residues. CDR3 nucleotides: TGTGCCAGCTCACCGCCTGGACAGGGAACCGGGGAGCTGTTTTTT. It is translated as CASSPPGQGTGELFF.

In its sample, this clonotype was seen many times. V is TRBV20-1 and J is TRBJ1-2; TRBD1 might be the D (6 bases). The germline V and J ends were trimmed by 3 bases and 6 bases, with 20 bases remaining between them. This CDR3 is built from 15 residues. The germline gives CDR1 DFQATT, CDR2 SNEGSKA (reference sequence). The CDR3, as DNA: TGCAGTGCTAGGAGGCCCGGGACATCGTTACATGGCTACACCTTC. This sequence encodes CSARRPGTSLHGYTF.

This clonotype was found a few times. The chain recombines TRBV4-2 with TRBJ2-5; weak D call: TRBD1 (5 bases). Germline lookup yields CDR1 LGHNA and CDR2 YNFKEQ. CDR3 size: 13 residues. The ends were cut back, 2 bases at V and 4 bases at J, with 8 bases in the middle. This CDR3 reads CASSQLTGETQYF. As DNA, the CDR3 is TGTGCCAGCAGCCAACTAACAGGAGAGACCCAGTACTTC.

This clonotype has ten or more counts. The CDR3 reads CASSEWEPSGYTF. DNA for the CDR3: TGTGCCAGCAGTGAGTGGGAGCCGAGTGGCTACACCTTC. This chain links TRBV2 with TRBJ1-2; D remains unclear. The V and J ends lost 3 bases and 7 bases respectively, with 12 bases between them. This CDR3 spans 13 amino acids. Germline V CDR1 and CDR2: SNHLY, FYNNEI.

This clonotype was seen more than once but under ten times. The chain couples TRBV30 to TRBJ2-5; D ambiguous. The CDR3 is 14 residues long. V lost 4 bases to trimming and J lost 3 bases, with 15 bases between them. Germline CDR1 GTSNPN, CDR2 SVGIG (reference sequence). The CDR3, as DNA: TGTGCCTGGACCCCAGGCGCGTCCGAAGAGACCCAGTACTTC. Translated, it gives CAWTPGASEETQYF.

This clonotype was recorded many times. The chain carries TRBV28 and TRBJ2-5; D may be TRBD2 (6 bases). The CDR3 has 14 residues. V gave up 11 bases and J gave up 4 bases, with 20 bases separating them. The germline gives CDR1 MDHEN, CDR2 SYDVKM. In nucleotides, the CDR3 is TGTGCCTCTGGGTCCGGATTGGGGGGAGAGACCCAGTACTTC. It specifies CASGSGLGGETQYF.

This clonotype occurred a few times. The chain uses TRBV12-3 or TRBV12-4 and TRBJ1-2, with TRBD1 identical over 12 bases. The CDR3 covers 16 residues. J lost 2 bases, V lost 5 bases, and 6 bases had no gene match. The CDR3 DNA reads TGTGCCAGCAGTCCCGGGACAGGGGGCGCCAACTATGGCTACACCTTC. As protein: CASSPGTGGANYGYTF.

Note on this clonotype: This may stem from a read error, because a much larger clone lies one nucleotide away. The V gene is TRBV3-1, the J gene TRBJ1-1, with unresolved D. V gave up 3 bases and J gave up 5 bases, with 10 bases separating them. Germline V gene data show CDR1 as LGHDT and CDR2 as YNNKEL (reference sequence). There are 13 residues in the CDR3. CDR3: CASSQGSGTEAFF. CDR3 nucleotide sequence: TGTGCCAGCAGCCAGGGCTCGGGAACTGAAGCTTTCTTT. Full variable domain (missing parts from reference TRBV3-1 and TRBJ1-1): DTAVSQTPKYLVTQMGNDKSIKCEQNLGHDTMYWYKQDSKKFLKIMFSYNNKELIINETVPNRFSPKSPDKAHLNLHINSLELGDSAVYFCASSQGSGTEAFFGQGTRLTVV.